The clone carrying this T cell receptor (beta chain) has more than one count but fewer than ten. This sample includes further DNA sequences coding for the same CDR3. There are 12 residues in the CDR3. V was shortened by 6 bases and J by 4 bases, with 10 bases between the two germline ends. Assignment of participants to cohorts was predicated upon participant-reported clinical history. Two negative PCRs, clearance, or symptom resolution characterized the recovered Cohort 3 donors. This sample stems from a study of blood T cell repertoires in COVID-19. At the level of the study: From T cells, B-cell-depleted T cells, or PBMCs came the material, which was cDNA or gDNA.

Authors' analysis steps: Estimates of nucleated cell counts were drawn from the amplification of reference gene primers. TCRdb keeps only in-frame clones here, not all; method: immunoSEQ multiplex PCR. The V and J calls and clone size are taken from that table; D and trimming were inferred from the DNA. The repertoire includes a few hundred thousand clones, around 86% of them detected once, and about 5% sits in the top ten. The sequence was obtained from a woman in her 50s who had recovered from COVID-19. The sequenced sample was PBMCs or T cells enriched from blood (not recorded which). The gene calls are TRBV12-3 or TRBV12-4 and TRBJ2-7; D is possibly TRBD1 (5 bases). The CDR3 sequence: CASSPGQYEQYF. The CDR3, as DNA: TGTGCCAGCAGCCCAGGGCAGTACGAGCAGTACTTC.